These T cell receptor beta chains were read from a single sample in a study of cytomegalovirus exposure and HLA in healthy donors. Profiled with immunoSEQ multiplex PCR; TCRdb holds only in-frame clones, not every one. This sample has about 90,000 clones; about 88% occur once, and the top ten carry around 1.9%. Sequenced material: PBMCs. The receptors here all came from a man in his late teens or twenties in good health and CMV-seronegative. CDR3s include the opening cysteine and the closing phenylalanine or tryptophan. D genes are given only for firm matches. Clone sizes are given selectively: once, few, many, or a class where the clone is expanded.

clone_size j_call v_call d_call cdr3_aa cdr3_nt
- TRBJ2-1 TRBV5-6 - CASSLSRQNEQFF TGTGCCAGCAGCTTGTCCAGGCAAAATGAGCAGTTCTTC
- TRBJ2-7 TRBV6-5 - CASSYWVGSSYEQYF TGTGCCAGCAGTTACTGGGTCGGGAGCTCCTACGAGCAGTACTTC
few TRBJ2-3 TRBV9 - CASSASAGEDTQYF TGTGCCAGCAGCGCCTCCGCCGGGGAGGATACGCAGTATTTT
few TRBJ1-1 TRBV5-8 - CASSLGRVGTEAFF TGTGCCAGCAGCTTGGGCAGGGTGGGGACTGAAGCTTTCTTT
- TRBJ1-2 TRBV6-5 - CARGPRGYTF TGTGCCAGGGGGCCAAGAGGCTACACCTTC
- TRBJ2-1 TRBV29-1 - CSVAGYNEQFF TGCAGCGTTGCGGGGTACAATGAGCAGTTCTTC
once TRBJ2-1 TRBV27 - CASRREWSYNEQFF TGTGCCAGCAGGAGGGAGTGGTCCTACAATGAGCAGTTCTTC
- TRBJ1-3 TRBV9 TRBD1 CASSLETGTGNTIYF TGTGCCAGCAGCCTCGAGACAGGGACTGGAAACACCATATATTTT
- TRBJ2-1 TRBV5-8 - CASSGTRYEQFF TGTGCCAGCAGTGGAACTAGATATGAGCAGTTCTTC
once TRBJ1-2 TRBV28 TRBD1 CASSRDRGGYTF TGTGCCAGCAGTCGGGACAGGGGTGGCTACACCTTC
- TRBJ2-7 TRBV6-1 TRBD1 CASSGPGQGRYEQYF TGTGCCAGCAGTGGACCGGGACAGGGAAGGTACGAGCAGTACTTC
- TRBJ1-2 TRBV29-1 TRBD1 CSVEGQGSGYGYTF TGCAGCGTTGAGGGACAGGGGAGCGGCTATGGCTACACCTTC
- TRBJ2-7 TRBV30 - CAWSVFGGPSYEQYF TGTGCCTGGAGTGTATTCGGTGGGCCCTCCTACGAGCAGTACTTC
- TRBJ2-7 TRBV5-5 TRBD1 CASSPGMGQPYYEQYF TGTGCCAGCAGCCCAGGCATGGGACAGCCCTACTACGAGCAGTACTTC
- TRBJ1-2 TRBV6-1 - CASSLARGDGYTF TGTGCCAGCAGCTTAGCCCGGGGGGATGGCTACACCTTC
- TRBJ2-3 TRBV30 TRBD2 CAWRTGGDTQYF TGTGCCTGGAGAACCGGGGGGGATACGCAGTATTTT
- TRBJ2-7 TRBV5-4 - CASSLRTTTYEQYF TGTGCCAGCAGCTTAAGGACAACAACCTACGAGCAGTACTTC
- TRBJ2-1 TRBV7-9 - CASSSGQSEQFF TGTGCCAGCAGCAGCGGACAGTCCGAGCAGTTCTTC
- TRBJ2-7 TRBV30 - CAWSDSRVFEQYF TGTGCCTGGTCGGATTCCAGGGTATTCGAGCAGTACTTC
- TRBJ1-1 TRBV5-4 TRBD1 CASSYSQGYTEAFF TGTGCCAGCAGCTATTCACAGGGGTACACTGAAGCTTTCTTT
- TRBJ1-3 TRBV25-1 - CASTTALSGNTIYF TGTGCCAGCACCACAGCTCTCTCTGGAAACACCATATATTTT
- TRBJ2-5 TRBV2 TRBD2 CASSEGLAGVRQTQYF TGTGCCAGTAGTGAGGGACTAGCGGGAGTAAGGCAGACCCAGTACTTC
- TRBJ1-5 TRBV5-8 TRBD1 CASRKTGTQPQHF TGTGCCAGCAGAAAGACAGGGACCCAGCCCCAGCATTTT
- TRBJ1-4 TRBV27 - CASSSGVVLFF TGTGCCAGCAGCTCCGGGGTTGTACTGTTTTTT
few TRBJ1-4 TRBV28 - CASRTGTPEKLFF TGTGCCAGCAGGACCGGGACACCCGAAAAACTGTTTTTT
- TRBJ2-7 TRBV7-9 TRBD1 CASSLDTGVNEQYF TGTGCCAGCAGCTTAGATACAGGGGTCAACGAGCAGTACTTC
- TRBJ2-4 TRBV4-1 - CASSHVIGGKNIQYF TGCGCCAGCAGCCATGTCATAGGGGGAAAAAACATTCAGTACTTC
- TRBJ1-1 TRBV29-1 TRBD1 CSGEVLSGQTNTEAFF TGCAGCGGTGAGGTTTTATCGGGACAGACGAACACTGAAGCTTTCTTT
- TRBJ2-2 TRBV5-1 TRBD2 CASSLATSLSTGELFF TGCGCCAGCAGCTTGGCGACTAGCCTGTCCACCGGGGAGCTGTTTTTT
- TRBJ1-1 TRBV29-1 - CSVEGGMNTEAFF TGCAGCGTTGAAGGGGGCATGAACACTGAAGCTTTCTTT
- TRBJ1-6 TRBV27 - CASSFQGAHSPLHF TGTGCCAGCAGTTTCCAAGGGGCTCACTCACCCCTCCACTTT
- TRBJ2-7 TRBV5-5 - CASSPLEGAVYEQYF TGTGCCAGCAGCCCCCTGGAGGGGGCGGTTTACGAGCAGTACTTC
- TRBJ2-6 TRBV6-6 - CASSLGGSGANVLTF TGTGCCAGCAGTTTGGGGGGCTCTGGGGCCAACGTCCTGACTTTC
once TRBJ1-4 TRBV11-2 TRBD1 CASSLGTGGGPNEKLFF TGTGCCAGCAGCTTGGGGACAGGGGGAGGACCTAATGAAAAACTGTTTTTT
- TRBJ1-4 TRBV6-1 - CASSERGDEKLFF TGTGCCAGCAGTGAACGGGGGGACGAAAAACTGTTTTTT
- TRBJ1-1 TRBV29-1 - CSVVRGGNTEAFF TGCAGCGTTGTTCGGGGGGGAAACACTGAAGCTTTCTTT
- TRBJ2-3 TRBV10-3 - CAISGPEKGGTDTQYF TGTGCCATCAGTGGGCCGGAGAAGGGAGGCACAGATACGCAGTATTTT
- TRBJ2-7 TRBV5-4 TRBD1 CASSSYRDRAHEQYF TGTGCCAGCAGCTCCTACCGGGACAGGGCCCACGAGCAGTACTTC
- TRBJ2-6 TRBV2 - CAYLLSGANVLTF TGTGCCTACCTACTATCTGGGGCCAACGTCCTGACTTTC
- TRBJ2-2 TRBV19 - CASSGGGNTGELFF TGTGCCAGTAGCGGAGGAGGTAACACCGGGGAGCTGTTTTTT
- TRBJ2-7 TRBV27 - CASSFFQGHYEQYF TGTGCCAGCAGTTTTTTCCAGGGACACTACGAGCAGTACTTC
- TRBJ1-5 TRBV19 - CASSTNYQPQHF TGTGCCAGTAGTACAAACTATCAGCCCCAGCATTTT
- TRBJ2-1 TRBV7-2 TRBD1 CASSKTDRENEQFF TGTGCCAGCAGCAAAACCGACAGGGAGAATGAGCAGTTCTTC
- TRBJ1-5 TRBV7-8 TRBD1 CASSRWTGVLQPQHF TGTGCCAGCAGCCGATGGACAGGGGTCTTGCAGCCCCAGCATTTT
- TRBJ2-7 TRBV27 - CASSFQTGRKGEQYF TGTGCCAGCAGTTTCCAGACAGGGAGGAAAGGCGAGCAGTACTTC
- TRBJ2-7 TRBV13 - CASSLVGASSYEQYF TGTGCCAGCAGCTTAGTCGGCGCTAGCTCCTACGAGCAGTACTTC
few TRBJ1-1 TRBV28 - CASSLRYTEAFF TGTGCCAGCAGTTTGCGGTACACTGAAGCTTTCTTT
- TRBJ2-7 TRBV4-1 TRBD1 CASSQSGTGAYEQYF TGCGCCAGCAGCCAATCCGGGACAGGGGCCTACGAGCAGTACTTC
- TRBJ1-1 TRBV6-1 TRBD1 CASSAGGKAFF TGTGCCAGCAGTGCAGGGGGAAAAGCTTTCTTT
- TRBJ2-7 TRBV7-9 - CASSTSRQGIRAEQYF TGTGCCAGCAGCACTAGCCGACAGGGAATACGGGCCGAGCAGTACTTC
few TRBJ1-3 TRBV14 - CASSQDPPVSGNTIYF TGTGCCAGCAGCCAAGATCCCCCAGTCTCTGGAAACACCATATATTTT
once TRBJ2-7 TRBV10-3 TRBD1 CAIRDPRDRVGEQYF TGTGCCATCAGAGATCCCCGGGACAGGGTGGGCGAGCAGTACTTC